This passage covers 21 T cell receptor beta chains from one sample sequenced in a study of CD8+CD57+ T cells in acquired aplastic anemia. Using genomic DNA as the template, TCR beta VDJ and CDR3 profiling was carried out. One entry per CDR3 protein, called by TCRdb with MiXCR from the reads. The sample consists of 200,000 or so distinct CDR3 sequences, around 65% of them appearing once. The sequenced material came from sorted CD4+, CD8+, or CD8+CD57+ T cells (not recorded which) from PBMCs. The receptors were sampled from a human donor with severe aplastic anemia or a healthy control (not recorded which).

The chain combines TRBV2 with TRBJ2-7; D unclear. V lost 5 bases to trimming and J lost 0 bases, with 8 bases between them. CDR3 length: 13 residues. The V gene's germline CDR1 is SNHLY and CDR2 FYNNEI. CDR3 nucleotides: TGTGCCAGCAGTCCACCTCTCTCCTACGAGCAGTACTTC. It codes for CASSPPLSYEQYF.

The chain carries TRBV9 and TRBJ2-1, with 7 positions matching TRBD2. Trimming took 5 bases from V and 0 from J; bases not matched to a gene: 11. This CDR3 comprises 17 residues. CDR1 SGDLS and CDR2 YYNGEE come from the germline V gene. CDR3 bases: TGTGCCAGCAGTTTTAGGGTCGGGAGGAGCTCCTACAATGAGCAGTTCTTC. Translating it yields CASSFRVGRSSYNEQFF.

Notes on this clonotype: The germline gene is not matched at one end of the junction; a read error may be the cause. V usage is TRBV15 and J usage is TRBJ1-6; unclear D gene. The CDR3 has 15 residues. Germline V CDR1 and CDR2: LNHNV, YYDKDF (reference sequence). The CDR3 loop reads CATSSSRSYNSPLHF. Written as DNA, the CDR3 is TGTGCCACCAGCAGTTCGAGATCCTATAATTCGCCCCTCCACTTT. Variable domain in full (rest from reference TRBV15 and TRBJ1-6): DAMVIQNPRYQVTQFGKPVTLSCSQTLNHNVMYWYQQKSSQAPKLLFHYYDKDFNNEADTPDNFQSRRPNTSFCFLDIRSPGLGDTAMYLCATSSSRSYNSPLHFGNGTRLTVT.

This clonotype was picked up many times. V is TRBV14 and J is TRBJ2-6; TRBD1 might be the D (5 bases). Germline CDR1 is SGHDN and CDR2 is FVKESK. Trimming stripped 5 bases from V and 0 bases from J, with 8 bases between. The CDR3 runs 15 residues. The CDR3 sequence is CASSSQASGANVLTF. CDR3 coding DNA: TGTGCCAGCAGCTCACAGGCCTCTGGGGCCAACGTCCTGACTTTC.

This clonotype came up many times. This chain links TRBV10-2 with TRBJ2-3; 15 positions match TRBD2. In germline, CDR1 is WSHSY, CDR2 SAAADI. The CDR3 is made up of 19 amino acids. The ends lost 1 base at V and 0 bases at J; junction bases unmatched: 5. The CDR3 DNA reads TGCGCCAGCAGTGAGTATGGACTAGCGGGGGGGCGGAGCACAGATACGCAGTATTTT. This gives the protein CASSEYGLAGGRSTDTQYF.

The rearrangement uses TRBV25-1 and TRBJ1-1; TRBD1 is a possible D gene (5 bases). This CDR3 has 12 amino acids. Trimming pared 7 bases from V and 3 bases from J, leaving 9 bases between. Per germline, CDR1 MGHDK and CDR2 SYGVNS. CDR3 sequence reads: CASKGTYTEAFF. CDR3 DNA: TGTGCCAGCAAGGGGACTTACACTGAAGCTTTCTTT.

At least ten counts were recorded for this clonotype. The chain uses TRBV20-1 and TRBJ1-3; D not resolved. This CDR3 is 12 amino acids long. Germline CDR1 and CDR2: DFQATT and SNEGSKA (reference sequence). With 0 bases removed from V and 4 bases from J, the gap between germline ends came to 4 bases. CDR3 DNA: TGCAGTGCTAGAGACGTCGGAAACACCATATATTTT. Translating gives CSARDVGNTIYF.

A single count supports this clonotype. The chain is built from TRBV25-1 and TRBJ1-2; tentative D call: TRBD1 (6 bases). The ends were cut back, 8 bases at V and 6 bases at J, with 19 bases in the middle. Per the germline V gene, CDR1 is MGHDK and CDR2 is SYGVNS. CDR3 length: 14 amino acids. The CDR3 nucleotides read TGTGCCAGCTCCGTGGCCGGACAGAAGAATGGCTACACCTTC. Translation: CASSVAGQKNGYTF.

This chain links TRBV7-2 with TRBJ2-7; 9 nucleotides match TRBD2. Germline assignment: CDR1 SGHTA and CDR2 FQGNSA. This CDR3 region has 16 residues. Trimming removed 3 bases from V and 1 base from J; junction bases left unmatched: 7. In DNA form, the CDR3 reads TGTGCCAGCAGCTTGACCTTAGCGGGGGAGTCCTACGAGCAGTACTTC. Translated, it gives CASSLTLAGESYEQYF.

V is TRBV10-3 and J is TRBJ2-4, with TRBD2 matching 7 bases. Trimming removed 8 bases from V and 8 bases from J; junction bases left unmatched: 6. This CDR3 contains 12 residues. CDR1 and CDR2 from the germline V gene are ENHRY and SYGVKD. The CDR3 bases are TGTGCCATCGGGGAGGGATGGGACATTCAGTACTTC. This codes for CAIGEGWDIQYF.

The chain is built from TRBV10-3 and TRBJ2-5; TRBD2 matches at 10 bases. CDR3 length: 15 amino acids. With V trimmed by 6 bases and J by 5 bases, 9 bases remained unmatched. The germline V gene encodes CDR1 ENHRY and CDR2 SYGVKD. The CDR3: CAIRPGLASQETQYF. In DNA form, the CDR3 reads TGTGCCATCAGACCGGGACTAGCGTCCCAGGAGACCCAGTACTTC.

The J gene is TRBJ2-5, the V gene TRBV9, with D uncertain. Germline V gives CDR1 SGDLS, CDR2 YYNGEE. The V and J ends lost 0 bases and 5 bases respectively, with 17 bases between them. This CDR3 is 16 amino acids long. CDR3 sequence reads: CASSVEGGALHETQYF. As DNA, the CDR3 is TGTGCCAGCAGCGTAGAAGGCGGCGCACTACATGAGACCCAGTACTTC. Filled out from reference TRBV9 and TRBJ2-5, the complete variable domain reads DSGVTQTPKHLITATGQRVTLRCSPRSGDLSVYWYQQSLDQGLQFLIQYYNGEERAKGNILERFSAQQFPDLHSELNLSSLELGDSALYFCASSVEGGALHETQYFGPGTRLLVL.

The chain employs TRBV20-1 and TRBJ2-5; D gene ambiguous. Trimming pared 3 bases from V and 7 bases from J, leaving 12 bases between. Germline V CDR1 and CDR2: DFQATT, SNEGSKA (reference sequence). The CDR3 sequence is 12 residues long. The CDR3 loop reads CSASSPRGTQYF. DNA of the CDR3: TGCAGTGCTAGTTCTCCACGCGGGACCCAGTACTTC.

The chain combines TRBV7-2 with TRBJ1-2; possibly TRBD1 for D (5 bases). The CDR3 covers 14 residues. V was shortened by 5 bases and J by 7 bases, with 17 bases between the two germline ends. The germline V gene has CDR1 SGHTA and CDR2 FQGNSA. The CDR3 nucleotides are TGTGCCAGCAGCCCTACCGGCACTGGGGGTGGCTACACCTTC. Its protein is CASSPTGTGGGYTF. The full variable domain, completed using reference TRBV7-2 and TRBJ1-2, is GAGVSQSPSNKVTEKGKDVELRCDPISGHTALYWYRQSLGQGLEFLIYFQGNSAPDKSGLPSDRFSAERTGGSVSTLTIQRTQQEDSAVYLCASSPTGTGGGYTFGSGTRLTVV.

This CDR3 reads CASSEGTGGDGYTF. CDR3 in DNA: TGCGCCAGCAGTGAAGGGACAGGGGGCGATGGCTACACCTTC. This rearrangement joins TRBV10-2 to TRBJ1-2; 12 bases align to TRBD1. CDR1 is WSHSY, CDR2 SAAADI, per germline. The CDR3 has 14 amino acids. Trimming cost V 3 bases and J 6 bases; bases outside gene matches: 2.

This chain joins TRBV9 and TRBJ1-6, with D maybe TRBD1 (5 bases). Trimming took 0 bases from V and 7 from J, leaving 8 bases between them. This CDR3 has 14 residues. Germline-derived CDR1 and CDR2 are SGDLS and YYNGEE. The CDR3 is CASSVGTTNSPLHF. The CDR3, as DNA: TGTGCCAGCAGCGTAGGGACAACCAATTCACCCCTCCACTTT.

The J gene is TRBJ2-1, the V gene TRBV12-3 or TRBV12-4, with 9 bases that match TRBD2. J gave up 5 bases and V 6 bases, and 5 bases lay outside the gene matches. The CDR3 contains 14 residues. The CDR3 sequence: CASSYGTSNNEQFF. The CDR3 DNA reads TGTGCCAGCAGCTATGGGACTAGCAACAATGAGCAGTTCTTC.

The rearrangement links TRBV25-1 to TRBJ2-6, with D uncertain. Per germline, CDR1 MGHDK and CDR2 SYGVNS. The CDR3 sequence is 16 residues long. The V and J ends lost 4 bases and 0 bases respectively, with 10 bases between them. This CDR3 is CASSVSLCSGANVLTF. The CDR3 bases are TGTGCCAGCAGTGTATCCCTGTGCTCTGGGGCCAACGTCCTGACTTTC. Together with reference TRBV25-1 and TRBJ2-6, the CDR3 gives the full variable domain: EADIYQTPRYLVIGTGKKITLECSQTMGHDKMYWYQQDPGMELHLIHYSYGVNSTEKGDLSSESTVSRIRTEHFPLTLESARPSHTSQYLCASSVSLCSGANVLTFGAGSRLTVL.

This clonotype was recorded at least ten times. CDR3 DNA: TGTGCCAGCAGTTTCTTTATCATTGGGGGCGAAGGCACAGATACGCAGTATTTT. Protein sequence: CASSFFIIGGEGTDTQYF. This chain uses TRBV12-3 or TRBV12-4 with TRBJ2-3; possible D gene TRBD1, 6 bases. The CDR3 is made up of 18 amino acids. Trimming removed 3 bases at V and 1 base at J, with 20 bases between.

The J gene is TRBJ2-3, the V gene TRBV5-6; D is unclear. V was trimmed by 3 bases and J by 6 bases, leaving 11 bases between them. The CDR3 has 13 residues. CDR1 and CDR2 (germline): SGHDT, YYEEEE. The CDR3 sequence: CASSSRPTDTQYF. The DNA for the CDR3 is TGTGCCAGCAGCTCACGCCCAACGGATACGCAGTATTTT.

The gene calls are TRBV7-9 and TRBJ2-5; 11 bases fit TRBD1. Matching the DNA end better, TRBJ2-7 makes the J call doubtful. This CDR3 region has 14 residues. CDR1 SEHNR and CDR2 FQNEAQ come from the germline V gene (reference sequence). The CDR3 loop is CASSGGQGVREQYF. Here the CDR3 DNA reads TGTGCCAGCAGCGGGGGACAGGGGGTCCGCGAGCAGTACTTC.